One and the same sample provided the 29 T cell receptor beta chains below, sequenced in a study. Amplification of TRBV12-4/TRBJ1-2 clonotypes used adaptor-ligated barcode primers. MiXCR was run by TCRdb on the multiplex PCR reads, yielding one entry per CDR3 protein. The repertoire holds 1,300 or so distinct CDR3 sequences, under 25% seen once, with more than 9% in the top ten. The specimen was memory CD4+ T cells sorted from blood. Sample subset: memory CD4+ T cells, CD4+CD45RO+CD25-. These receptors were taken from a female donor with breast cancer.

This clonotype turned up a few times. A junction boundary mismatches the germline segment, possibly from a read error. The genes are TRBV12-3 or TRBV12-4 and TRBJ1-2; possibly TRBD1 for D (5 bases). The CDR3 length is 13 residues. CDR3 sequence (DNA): TGTGCCAGCAGCTTAGTCAGGGATTATGGCTACACCTTC. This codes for CASSLVRDYGYTF.

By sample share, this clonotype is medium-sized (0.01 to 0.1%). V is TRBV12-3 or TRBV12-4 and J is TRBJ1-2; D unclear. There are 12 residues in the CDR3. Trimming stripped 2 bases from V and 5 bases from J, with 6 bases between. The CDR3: CASSLLGYGYTF. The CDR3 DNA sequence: TGTGCCAGCAGTTTACTTGGTTATGGCTACACCTTC.

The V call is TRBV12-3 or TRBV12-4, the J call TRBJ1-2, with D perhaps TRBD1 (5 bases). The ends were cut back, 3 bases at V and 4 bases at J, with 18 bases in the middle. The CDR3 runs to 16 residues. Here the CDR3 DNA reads TGTGCCAGCAGTTTGGTCGGGACCTTAGGCATCTATGGCTACACCTTC. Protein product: CASSLVGTLGIYGYTF.

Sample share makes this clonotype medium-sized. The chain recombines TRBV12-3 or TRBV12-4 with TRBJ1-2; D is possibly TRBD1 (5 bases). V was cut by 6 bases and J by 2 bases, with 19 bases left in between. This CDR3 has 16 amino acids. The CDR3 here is CASSPGTGVTNYGYTF. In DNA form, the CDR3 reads TGTGCCAGCAGCCCCGGGACCGGTGTCACAAACTATGGCTACACCTTC.

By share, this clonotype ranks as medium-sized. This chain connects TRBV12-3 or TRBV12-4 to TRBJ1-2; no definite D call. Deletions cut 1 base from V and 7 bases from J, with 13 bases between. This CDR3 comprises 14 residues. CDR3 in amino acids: CASSLEGSGSGYTF. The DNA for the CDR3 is TGTGCCAGCAGTTTAGAAGGAAGTGGCTCTGGCTACACCTTC.

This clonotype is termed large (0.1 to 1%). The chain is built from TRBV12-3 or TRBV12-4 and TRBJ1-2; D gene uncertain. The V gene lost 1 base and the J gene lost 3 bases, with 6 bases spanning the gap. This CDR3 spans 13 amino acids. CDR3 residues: CASSLVQDYGYTF. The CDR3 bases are TGTGCCAGCAGTTTAGTGCAGGACTATGGCTACACCTTC.

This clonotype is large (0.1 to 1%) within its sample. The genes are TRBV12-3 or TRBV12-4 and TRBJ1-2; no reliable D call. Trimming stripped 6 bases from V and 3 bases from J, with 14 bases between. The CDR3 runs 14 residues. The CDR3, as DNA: TGTGCCAGCAGCTCAGCCCGAAGACACTATGGCTACACCTTC. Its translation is CASSSARRHYGYTF.

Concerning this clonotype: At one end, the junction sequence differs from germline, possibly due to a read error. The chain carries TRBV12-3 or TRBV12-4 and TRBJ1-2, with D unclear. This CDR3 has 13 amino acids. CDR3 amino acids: CVSSITRDYGYTF. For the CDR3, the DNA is TGTGTCAGCAGTATAACACGGGACTATGGCTACACCTTC.

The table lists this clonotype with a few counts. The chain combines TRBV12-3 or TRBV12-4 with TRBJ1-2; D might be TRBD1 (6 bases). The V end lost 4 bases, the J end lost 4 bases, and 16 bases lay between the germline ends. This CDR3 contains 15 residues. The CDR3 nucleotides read TGTGCCAGCAGTTCTCCGACAGGAGACTTCTATGGCTACACCTTC. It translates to CASSSPTGDFYGYTF.

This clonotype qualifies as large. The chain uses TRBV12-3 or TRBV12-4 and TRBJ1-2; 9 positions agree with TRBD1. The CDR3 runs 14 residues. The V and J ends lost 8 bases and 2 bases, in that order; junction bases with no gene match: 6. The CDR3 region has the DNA TGTGCCAGCGCGGGACAGGGTCTAAACTATGGCTACACCTTC. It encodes CASAGQGLNYGYTF.

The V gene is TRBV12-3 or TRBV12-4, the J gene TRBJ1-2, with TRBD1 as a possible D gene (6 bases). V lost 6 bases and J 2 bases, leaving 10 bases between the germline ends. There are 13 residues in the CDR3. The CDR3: CASSQQGNYGYTF. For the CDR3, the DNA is TGTGCCAGCAGCCAACAGGGAAACTATGGCTACACCTTC.

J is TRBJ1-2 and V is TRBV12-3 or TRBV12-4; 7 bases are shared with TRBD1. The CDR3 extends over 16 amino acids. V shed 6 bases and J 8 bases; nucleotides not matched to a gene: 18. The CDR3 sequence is CASSPDPWTGRFGYTF. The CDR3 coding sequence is TGTGCCAGCAGCCCAGATCCCTGGACAGGACGTTTCGGCTACACCTTC.

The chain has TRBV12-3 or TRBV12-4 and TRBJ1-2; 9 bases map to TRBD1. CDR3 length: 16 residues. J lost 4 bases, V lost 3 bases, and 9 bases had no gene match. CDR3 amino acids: CASSFHTGTGTYGYTF. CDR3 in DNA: TGTGCCAGCAGTTTTCACACCGGGACAGGGACCTATGGCTACACCTTC.

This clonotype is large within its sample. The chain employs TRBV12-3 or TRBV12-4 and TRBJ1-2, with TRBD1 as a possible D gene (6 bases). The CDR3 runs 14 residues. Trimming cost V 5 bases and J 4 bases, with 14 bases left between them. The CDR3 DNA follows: TGTGCCAGCAGTCCGGACAGCTTCATCTATGGCTACACCTTC. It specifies CASSPDSFIYGYTF.

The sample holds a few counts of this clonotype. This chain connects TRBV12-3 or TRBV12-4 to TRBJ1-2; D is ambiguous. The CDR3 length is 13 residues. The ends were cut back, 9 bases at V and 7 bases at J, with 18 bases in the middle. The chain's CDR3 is CASQDTVGGGYTF. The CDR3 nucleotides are TGTGCCAGTCAAGATACGGTCGGTGGTGGCTACACCTTC.

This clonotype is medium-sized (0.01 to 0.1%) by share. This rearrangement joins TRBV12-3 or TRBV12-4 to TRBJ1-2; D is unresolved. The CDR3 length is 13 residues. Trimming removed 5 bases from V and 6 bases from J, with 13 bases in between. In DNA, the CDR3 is TGTGCCAGCAGTCACACTGTCAAAGATGGCTACACCTTC. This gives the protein CASSHTVKDGYTF.

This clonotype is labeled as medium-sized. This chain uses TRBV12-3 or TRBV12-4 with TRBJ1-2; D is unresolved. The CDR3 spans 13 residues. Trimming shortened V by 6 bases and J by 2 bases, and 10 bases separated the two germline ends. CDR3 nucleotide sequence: TGTGCCAGCAGACCGGAGGAGAACTATGGCTACACCTTC. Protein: CASRPEENYGYTF.

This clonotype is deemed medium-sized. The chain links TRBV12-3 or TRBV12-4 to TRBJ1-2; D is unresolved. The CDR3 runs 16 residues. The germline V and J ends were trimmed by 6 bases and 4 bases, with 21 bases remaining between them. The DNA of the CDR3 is TGTGCCAGCAGCTCAGGAAGGCGATCCACCGGCTATGGCTACACCTTC. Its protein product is CASSSGRRSTGYGYTF.

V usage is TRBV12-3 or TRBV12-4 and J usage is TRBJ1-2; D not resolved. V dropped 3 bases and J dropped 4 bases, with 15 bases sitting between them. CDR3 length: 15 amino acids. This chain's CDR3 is CASSLRRVGGYGYTF. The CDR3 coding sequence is TGTGCCAGCAGTTTGAGGAGGGTAGGAGGCTATGGCTACACCTTC.

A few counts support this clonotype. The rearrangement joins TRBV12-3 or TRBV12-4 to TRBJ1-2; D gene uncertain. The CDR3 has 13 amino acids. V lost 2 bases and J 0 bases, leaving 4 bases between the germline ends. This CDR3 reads CASSLQTNYGYTF. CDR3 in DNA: TGTGCCAGCAGTTTACAAACTAACTATGGCTACACCTTC.

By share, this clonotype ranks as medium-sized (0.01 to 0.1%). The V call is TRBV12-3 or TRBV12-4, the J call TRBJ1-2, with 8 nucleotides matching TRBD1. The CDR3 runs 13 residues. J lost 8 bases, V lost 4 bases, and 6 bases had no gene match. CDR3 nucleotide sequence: TGTGCCAGCAGTTCACGGACAGGGAGAGGCTACACCTTC. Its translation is CASSSRTGRGYTF.

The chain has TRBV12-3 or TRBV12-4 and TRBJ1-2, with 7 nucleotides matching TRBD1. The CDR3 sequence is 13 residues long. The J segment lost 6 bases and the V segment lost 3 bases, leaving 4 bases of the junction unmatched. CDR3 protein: CASSLGQFDGYTF. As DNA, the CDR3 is TGTGCCAGCAGTTTGGGACAGTTCGATGGCTACACCTTC.

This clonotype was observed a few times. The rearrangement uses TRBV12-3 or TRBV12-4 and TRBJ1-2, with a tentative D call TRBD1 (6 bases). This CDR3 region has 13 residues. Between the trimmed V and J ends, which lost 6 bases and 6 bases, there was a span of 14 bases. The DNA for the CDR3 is TGTGCCAGCAGGGGCATCAGGGGTAATGGCTACACCTTC. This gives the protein CASRGIRGNGYTF.

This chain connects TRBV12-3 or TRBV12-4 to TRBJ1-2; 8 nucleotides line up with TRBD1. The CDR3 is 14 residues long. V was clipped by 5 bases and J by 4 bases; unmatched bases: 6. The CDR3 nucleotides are TGTGCCAGCAGTCCTCGACAGGGGAGCTATGGCTACACCTTC. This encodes CASSPRQGSYGYTF.

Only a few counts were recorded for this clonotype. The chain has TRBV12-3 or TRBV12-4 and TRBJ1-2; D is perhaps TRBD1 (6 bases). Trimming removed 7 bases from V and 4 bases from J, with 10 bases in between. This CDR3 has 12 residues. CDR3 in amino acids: CASTPGVYGYTF. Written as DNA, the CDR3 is TGTGCCAGCACTCCAGGGGTCTATGGCTACACCTTC.

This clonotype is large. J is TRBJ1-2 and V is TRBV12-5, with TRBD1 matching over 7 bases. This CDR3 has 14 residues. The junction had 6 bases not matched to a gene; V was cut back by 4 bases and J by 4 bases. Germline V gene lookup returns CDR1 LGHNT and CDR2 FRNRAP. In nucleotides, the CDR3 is TGTGCTAGTGGTTACGGGACAGACTTCTATGGCTACACCTTC. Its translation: CASGYGTDFYGYTF.

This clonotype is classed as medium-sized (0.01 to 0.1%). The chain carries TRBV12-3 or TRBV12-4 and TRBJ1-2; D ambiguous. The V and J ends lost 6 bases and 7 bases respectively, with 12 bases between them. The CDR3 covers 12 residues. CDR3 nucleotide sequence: TGTGCCAGCAGCCGCACGGGGAGTGGCTACACCTTC. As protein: CASSRTGSGYTF.

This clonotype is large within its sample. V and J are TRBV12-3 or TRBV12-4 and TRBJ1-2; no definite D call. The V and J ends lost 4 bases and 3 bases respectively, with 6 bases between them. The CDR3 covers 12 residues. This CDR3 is CASSWVYYGYTF. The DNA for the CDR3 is TGTGCCAGCAGTTGGGTCTACTATGGCTACACCTTC.

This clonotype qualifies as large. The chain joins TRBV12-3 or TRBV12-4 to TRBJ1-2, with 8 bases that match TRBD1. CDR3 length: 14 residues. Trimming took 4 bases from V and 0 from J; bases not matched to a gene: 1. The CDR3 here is CASSSTGANYGYTF. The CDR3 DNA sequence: TGTGCCAGCAGTTCGACAGGGGCTAACTATGGCTACACCTTC.